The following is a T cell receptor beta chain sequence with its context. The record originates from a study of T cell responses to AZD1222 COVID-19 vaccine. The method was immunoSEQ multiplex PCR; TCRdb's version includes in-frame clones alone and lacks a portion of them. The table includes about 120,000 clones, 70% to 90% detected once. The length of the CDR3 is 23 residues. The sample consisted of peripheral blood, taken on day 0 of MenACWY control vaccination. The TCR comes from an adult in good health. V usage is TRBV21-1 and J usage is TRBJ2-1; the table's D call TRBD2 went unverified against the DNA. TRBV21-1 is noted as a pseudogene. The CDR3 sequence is CASSKAADWVGTPQKGPYNEQFF. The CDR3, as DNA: TGTGCCAGCAGCAAAGCTGCGGACTGGGTCGGGACTCCACAAAAGGGCCCTTACAATGAGCAGTTCTTC.